This T cell receptor beta chain was recorded in a study of regulatory T cells in long-lasting Graves disease. The study, taken as a whole, reports: It was in persistent disease that TRBV28, TRBJ1-2 and TRBJ2-5 were favored.

Arm-PCR with iRepertoire HTBI primers amplified the CDR3 regions for these TCR beta libraries. TCRdb itself ran the multiplex PCR reads through MiXCR, one entry per CDR3 protein. The sample yields about 200,000 distinct CDR3 sequences, roughly 19% seen once. The CDR3 totals 17 residues. V dropped 5 bases and J dropped 3 bases, with 21 bases sitting between them. Germline values: CDR1 MDHEN, CDR2 SYDVKM. Time point reported: newly diagnosed GD, antithyroid drugs for less than 3 months. RNA isolated from PBMCs was used to make the TCR library. The authors diagnosed Graves' disease using American Thyroid Association guidelines. This clonotype was detected ten times or more. As yet, its antigen is unknown. These same records also appear under a second study, on T cells in Graves' hyperthyroidism and ophthalmopathy. As reported in that work: The HTBI primer set served for first-round RT-PCR of the TCR CDR3.

Sequences were derived from peripheral blood mononuclear cells (PBMCs), sampled at new diagnosis, from a patient treated with antithyroid drugs. This chain links TRBV28 with TRBJ2-3; D remains ambiguous. This clonotype was sampled from a woman aged 25 to 39 with Graves disease. The CDR3 nucleotides read TGTGCCAGCAGTCCCTCCCCGCTCGCGTTCGGGACAGATACGCAGTATTTT. Its protein is CASSPSPLAFGTDTQYF.